The 32 T cell receptor beta chains listed next were all sequenced from one sample in a study of graft-versus-host responses after intestinal transplantation. Assay: immunoSEQ multiplex PCR; the TCRdb copy retains only in-frame clones and omits some. The sample holds some 90,000 clones, 80% to 95% seen once. No cognate antigen is known for these TCRs. The source was unstimulated CD8+ T cells sorted from spleen or lymph node cells, collected before intestinal transplant. Receptors were obtained from a human donor who received an intestinal transplant.

The chain links TRBV9 to TRBJ1-3; D may be TRBD1 (5 bases). The CDR3 loop spans 15 amino acids. V was trimmed by 0 bases and J by 4 bases, leaving 11 bases between them. Germline V gives CDR1 SGDLS, CDR2 YYNGEE. For the CDR3, the DNA is TGTGCCAGCAGCGTAGTGGGGGGGTCCGGAAACACCATATATTTT. Protein: CASSVVGGSGNTIYF.

This chain links TRBV6-1 with TRBJ2-1; 9 nucleotides match TRBD2. J was trimmed by 4 bases and V by 2 bases; bases with no gene match: 15. The CDR3 is made up of 19 amino acids. Germline-derived CDR1 and CDR2 are MNHNS and SASEGT. The CDR3 region has the DNA TGTGCCAGCAGTGAATCGGTCCTTGTCGGTACTAGCGGGTACAATGAGCAGTTCTTC. Residues: CASSESVLVGTSGYNEQFF.

This clone was recorded only once. V gene TRBV6-5 combines with J gene TRBJ2-2, with D tentatively TRBD1 (7 bases). V lost 5 bases and J 7 bases, leaving 17 bases between the germline ends. Germline-derived CDR1 and CDR2 are MNHEY and SVGAGI. The CDR3 runs to 15 residues. Here the CDR3 reads CASSGSQGGHGELFF. CDR3 nucleotide sequence: TGTGCCAGCAGTGGAAGCCAGGGGGGACACGGGGAGCTGTTTTTT.

V is TRBV5-3 and J is TRBJ2-5; 8 bases align to TRBD2. TRBV5-3 is reported as an ORF; its role is uncertain. This CDR3 contains 17 residues. V lost 6 bases, J lost 2 bases, and 15 bases stayed unmatched. The CDR3 sequence: CARTLRDVSGIQETQYF. The CDR3 nucleotides are TGTGCCAGAACCCTGAGGGATGTTAGCGGGATTCAAGAGACCCAGTACTTC.

This chain links TRBV4-1 with TRBJ1-2; 7 nucleotides line up with TRBD1. After removal of 2 bases from V and 6 bases from J, the junction contained 9 bases not matched to a gene. The V gene's germline CDR1 is MGHRA and CDR2 YSYEKL. There are 15 residues in the CDR3. CDR3 sequence (DNA): TGCGCCAGCAGCCAAACGACAGGGTGGGAGGATGGCTACACCTTC. Translation: CASSQTTGWEDGYTF.

This chain connects TRBV6-1 to TRBJ1-1; TRBD1 matches 9 bases. The J segment lost 0 bases and the V segment lost 2 bases, leaving 7 bases of the junction unmatched. The germline V gene encodes CDR1 MNHNS and CDR2 SASEGT. This CDR3 has 17 residues. Here the CDR3 reads CASSEPTGGSLNTEAFF. CDR3 bases: TGTGCCAGCAGTGAACCCACAGGGGGCAGTCTGAACACTGAAGCTTTCTTT.

The chain recombines TRBV7-9 with TRBJ2-2; D call uncertain. Trimming removed 5 bases at V and 5 bases at J, with 12 bases between. Germline values: CDR1 SEHNR, CDR2 FQNEAQ (reference sequence). The CDR3 is 14 residues long. The CDR3 loop reads CASSNLLKTGELFF. CDR3 nucleotides: TGTGCCAGCAGCAATCTATTAAAGACCGGGGAGCTGTTTTTT. The whole variable domain, filled in from reference TRBV7-9 and TRBJ2-2, reads DTGVSQNPRHKITKRGQNVTFRCDPISEHNRLYWYRQTLGQGPEFLTYFQNEAQLEKSRLLSDRFSAERPKGSFSTLEIQRTEQGDSAMYLCASSNLLKTGELFFGEGSRLTVL.

This clone has just one count. J is TRBJ2-7 and V is TRBV5-4; the D gene is possibly TRBD1 (6 bases). The CDR3 sequence is 14 residues long. Germline V CDR1 and CDR2: SGHNT, YYREEE (reference sequence). V was shortened by 0 bases and J by 3 bases, with 10 bases between the two germline ends. For the CDR3, the DNA is TGTGCCAGCAGCTTGGTTTCAGGGGACTACGAGCAGTACTTC. It encodes CASSLVSGDYEQYF.

Written as DNA, the CDR3 is TGTGCCTGGGGACAGGGGGCCTACGAGCAGTACTTC. Encoded protein: CAWGQGAYEQYF. The chain has TRBV30 and TRBJ2-7, with TRBD1 identical over 10 bases. V lost 5 bases and J lost 2; bases outside the gene matches: 0. The germline V gene has CDR1 GTSNPN and CDR2 SVGIG (reference sequence). The CDR3 length is 12 residues.

This chain uses TRBV4-1 with TRBJ2-5; D is perhaps TRBD1 (6 bases). The germline V and J ends were trimmed by 4 bases and 4 bases, with 10 bases remaining between them. Germline assignment: CDR1 MGHRA and CDR2 YSYEKL. CDR3 size: 13 residues. CDR3 protein: CASSLTGRETQYF. The CDR3 DNA is TGCGCCAGCAGCCTCACAGGGCGAGAGACCCAGTACTTC.

The chain employs TRBV14 and TRBJ2-1; 9 bases align to TRBD2. The CDR3 loop spans 15 amino acids. CDR1 SGHDN and CDR2 FVKESK come from the germline V gene. The trim removed 3 bases at V and 5 bases at J, leaving 5 bases unmatched. The CDR3 sequence is CASSHWAGGNNEQFF. CDR3 sequence (DNA): TGTGCCAGCAGCCACTGGGCGGGGGGGAACAATGAGCAGTTCTTC. Looking up the rest from reference TRBV14 and TRBJ2-1 gives the full variable domain: EAGVTQFPSHSVIEKGQTVTLRCDPISGHDNLYWYRRVMGKEIKFLLHFVKESKQDESGMPNNRFLAERTGGTYSTLKVQPAELEDSGVYFCASSHWAGGNNEQFFGPGTRLTVL.

The chain links TRBV4-1 to TRBJ1-3; the D gene is possibly TRBD1 (6 bases). In germline, CDR1 is MGHRA, CDR2 YSYEKL. The CDR3 runs 15 residues. The germline V and J ends were trimmed by 1 base and 2 bases, with 9 bases remaining between them. CDR3 protein: CASSQAEGAGNTIYF. The CDR3 region has the DNA TGCGCCAGCAGCCAAGCAGAGGGGGCTGGAAACACCATATATTTT.

V is TRBV27 and J is TRBJ2-1; 9 bases fit TRBD1. V was clipped by 2 bases and J by 2 bases; unmatched bases: 1. The CDR3 length is 15 residues. From germline, CDR1 is MNHEY and CDR2 SMNVEV (reference sequence). CDR3: CASSLGTGTYNEQFF. Here the CDR3 DNA reads TGTGCCAGCAGTTTAGGGACAGGGACCTACAATGAGCAGTTCTTC.

J is TRBJ2-1 and V is TRBV28; 16 nucleotides match TRBD2. This CDR3 is built from 17 residues. Germline CDR1 and CDR2: MDHEN and SYDVKM. J gave up 10 bases and V 6 bases, and 12 bases lay outside the gene matches. This CDR3 is CASSLGLAGGPFLEQFF. The CDR3 nucleotides are TGTGCCAGCAGCCTGGGACTAGCGGGAGGGCCGTTTTTGGAGCAGTTCTTC.

This rearrangement joins TRBV27 to TRBJ2-1; a weak D match, TRBD1 (6 bases). CDR3 length: 13 amino acids. Germline V lookup: CDR1 MNHEY, CDR2 SMNVEV (reference sequence). V was cut by 0 bases and J by 10 bases, with 10 bases left in between. The CDR3 reads CASSLSIGTEQFF. The CDR3 nucleotides read TGTGCCAGCAGTTTATCTATCGGGACAGAGCAGTTCTTC.

This chain joins TRBV13 and TRBJ2-7; 10 bases line up with TRBD1. The length of the CDR3 is 15 residues. J was trimmed by 3 bases and V by 5 bases; bases with no gene match: 7. CDR1 and CDR2 (germline): PRHDT, FYEKMQ (reference sequence). The CDR3 here is CASSLGGTGVYEQYF. CDR3 DNA sequence: TGTGCCAGCAGCCTTGGCGGGACAGGGGTCTACGAGCAGTACTTC.

This clone was detected only a few times. The chain is built from TRBV6-1 and TRBJ1-2, with 9 bases identical to TRBD1. V dropped 4 bases and J dropped 6; count of bases not matched to a gene: 6. The CDR3 contains 14 residues. Germline V CDR1 and CDR2: MNHNS, SASEGT. CDR3 protein: CASSVGQGGDGYTF. The CDR3 coding sequence is TGTGCCAGCAGTGTGGGACAGGGAGGGGATGGCTACACCTTC.

This sequence joins TRBV7-2 and TRBJ2-7; perhaps TRBD1 as D (5 bases). Trimming left V 2 bases short and J 3 bases short, with 5 bases between. Germline CDR1 is SGHTA and CDR2 is FQGNSA. The CDR3 is 12 residues long. CDR3 sequence reads: CASSLRGYEQYF. The CDR3 bases are TGTGCCAGCAGCTTAAGGGGCTACGAGCAGTACTTC.

V is TRBV27 and J is TRBJ2-1; 11 nucleotides agree with TRBD1. CDR3 length equals 13 residues. The germline CDR1 and CDR2 sequences are MNHEY and SMNVEV (reference sequence). With V trimmed by 7 bases and J by 6 bases, 2 bases remained unmatched. The CDR3 loop is CASMGQGVNEQFF. DNA of the CDR3: TGTGCCAGCATGGGACAGGGGGTCAATGAGCAGTTCTTC.

This clone was seen a single time. The J gene is TRBJ2-1, the V gene TRBV30, with 7 bases identical to TRBD2. Unmatched junction bases numbered 7, after V lost 8 bases and J lost 3 bases. CDR1 and CDR2 (germline): GTSNPN, SVGIG (reference sequence). This CDR3 region has 13 residues. CDR3 loop: CAVTAGIYNEQFF. CDR3 nucleotide sequence: TGTGCCGTTACAGCGGGGATCTACAATGAGCAGTTCTTC.

This chain uses TRBV19 with TRBJ2-7; 9 nucleotides agree with TRBD2. With 6 bases clipped from V and 5 bases from J, the junction kept 11 bases outside the gene matches. Germline lookup yields CDR1 LNHDA and CDR2 SQIVND (reference sequence). CDR3 length equals 15 residues. CDR3 coding DNA: TGTGCCAGTAGGCCGGGACTAGCTATCTCTCACGAGCAGTACTTC. Its translation: CASRPGLAISHEQYF.

This chain uses TRBV4-1 with TRBJ1-5; D is undetermined. The length of the CDR3 is 15 residues. Germline CDR1 is MGHRA and CDR2 is YSYEKL. V dropped 4 bases and J dropped 1 base, with 11 bases sitting between them. Here the CDR3 DNA reads TGCGCCAGCAGCCTAATGTCGGGGAGCAATCAGCCCCAGCATTTT. This codes for CASSLMSGSNQPQHF.

CDR3 coding DNA: TGTGCCAGCAGCTCCGGGACAGGGACCACTGAAGCTTTCTTT. This translates into CASSSGTGTTEAFF. This rearrangement joins TRBV11-3 to TRBJ1-1; 9 positions agree with TRBD1. In germline, CDR1 is SGHNT, CDR2 YENEEA. The V segment lost 4 bases and the J segment 4 bases; nucleotides outside the gene matches: 4. The CDR3 runs 14 residues.

This chain links TRBV15 with TRBJ1-1; TRBD1 agrees at 9 bases. V lost 1 base to trimming and J lost 3 bases; unmatched junction nucleotides: 3. CDR1 and CDR2 from the germline V gene are LNHNV and YYDKDF (reference sequence). The CDR3 spans 15 residues. The DNA of the CDR3 is TGTGCCACCAGCAGAGCGAACAGGGGGCACACTGAAGCTTTCTTT. It translates to CATSRANRGHTEAFF.

The chain has TRBV2 and TRBJ2-1, with TRBD2 identical over 9 bases. CDR3 size: 15 residues. Germline CDR1 is SNHLY and CDR2 is FYNNEI. The V segment lost 8 bases and the J segment 4 bases; nucleotides outside the gene matches: 9. CDR3 sequence (DNA): TGTGCCAGCGGAACGGGGCTAGCGGGATACAATGAGCAGTTCTTC. Protein: CASGTGLAGYNEQFF.

The DNA for the CDR3 is TGCGCCAGCAGCTTGTGGGCAGGGGGCGACTATGGCTACACCTTC. Translation: CASSLWAGGDYGYTF. J is TRBJ1-2 and V is TRBV5-1; 8 bases fit TRBD1. CDR1 is SGHRS and CDR2 is YFSETQ in the germline V gene. With V trimmed by 1 base and J by 3 bases, 5 bases remained unmatched. CDR3 length: 15 residues.

This clone appeared a few times. The chain uses TRBV5-6 and TRBJ2-7, with D perhaps TRBD1 (5 bases). Trimming took off 0 bases at V and 3 bases at J, with 10 bases between the two ends. The CDR3 is 14 residues long. The V gene's germline CDR1 is SGHDT and CDR2 YYEEEE. This chain's CDR3 is CASSLGDSDYEQYF. CDR3 nucleotides: TGTGCCAGCAGCTTGGGTGACAGTGACTACGAGCAGTACTTC.

A note on this clone: At one boundary the junction diverges from the germline segment, which might be a read error. The chain recombines TRBV19 with TRBJ1-5; 11 nucleotides align to TRBD1. This CDR3 spans 16 amino acids. Germline V gene lookup returns CDR1 LNHDA and CDR2 SQIVND (reference sequence). The CDR3, as DNA: TGTGCGAGTAAAGGGACAGGGGGTTTCGGCAATCAGCCCCAGCATTTT. Translation gives CASKGTGGFGNQPQHF.

CDR3 sequence: CASSLSSGRYEQYF. The CDR3, as DNA: TGTGCCAGCAGTTTATCTAGCGGGAGGTACGAGCAGTACTTC. The chain joins TRBV27 to TRBJ2-7; TRBD2 matches at 10 bases. The V gene end was trimmed by 0 bases and the J gene end by 4 bases; junction bases not matched to a gene: 0. Germline CDR1 reads MNHEY; CDR2 reads SMNVEV (reference sequence). This CDR3 has 14 amino acids.

This clone is a singleton in its sample. The chain has TRBV9 and TRBJ1-1; TRBD1 agrees at 12 bases. The CDR3 covers 14 residues. Germline assignment: CDR1 SGDLS and CDR2 YYNGEE. The ends lost 3 bases at V and 4 bases at J; junction bases unmatched: 1. Here the CDR3 DNA reads TGTGCCAGCAGCGGGGGACAGGGGGCCACTGAAGCTTTCTTT. Encoded protein: CASSGGQGATEAFF.

This CDR3 is CASSILGTSGISEQFF. CDR3 nucleotides: TGTGCCAGTAGTATCCTCGGGACTAGCGGGATCAGTGAGCAGTTCTTC. This chain joins TRBV19 and TRBJ2-1; 13 bases agree with TRBD2. This CDR3 region has 16 residues. The V segment lost 3 bases and the J segment 9 bases; nucleotides outside the gene matches: 8. CDR1 is LNHDA, CDR2 SQIVND, per germline (reference sequence).

J is TRBJ2-3 and V is TRBV7-9; D might be TRBD2 (5 bases). This CDR3 contains 14 residues. The germline V gene has CDR1 SEHNR and CDR2 FQNEAQ (reference sequence). V was cut by 1 base and J by 2 bases, with 7 bases left in between. CDR3: CASSLGGLTDTQYF. In DNA, the CDR3 is TGTGCCAGCAGCTTAGGAGGGCTCACAGATACGCAGTATTTT.